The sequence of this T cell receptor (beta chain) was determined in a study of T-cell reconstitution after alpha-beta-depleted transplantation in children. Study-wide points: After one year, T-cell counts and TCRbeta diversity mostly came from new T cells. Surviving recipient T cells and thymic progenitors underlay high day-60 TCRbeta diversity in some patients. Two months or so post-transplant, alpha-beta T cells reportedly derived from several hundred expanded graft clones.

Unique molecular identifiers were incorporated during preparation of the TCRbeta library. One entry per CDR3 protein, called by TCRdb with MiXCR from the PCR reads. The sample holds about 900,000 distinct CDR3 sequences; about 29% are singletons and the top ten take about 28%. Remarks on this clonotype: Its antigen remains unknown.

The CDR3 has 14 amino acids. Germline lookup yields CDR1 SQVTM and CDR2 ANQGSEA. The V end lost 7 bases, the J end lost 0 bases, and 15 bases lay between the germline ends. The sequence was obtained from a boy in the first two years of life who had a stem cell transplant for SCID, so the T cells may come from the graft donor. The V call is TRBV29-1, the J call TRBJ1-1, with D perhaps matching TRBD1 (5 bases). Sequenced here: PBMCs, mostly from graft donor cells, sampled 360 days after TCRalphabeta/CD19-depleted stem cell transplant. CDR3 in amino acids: CSAAGTSMNTEAFF. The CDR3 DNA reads TGCAGCGCCGCTGGGACCTCAATGAACACTGAAGCTTTCTTT.